These 3 T cell receptor beta chains were sequenced from one sample in a study of T cell repertoires in cytomegalovirus infection. The antigens of these receptors remain unknown. In TCRdb, the reads were re-called with MiXCR into one record per CDR3 protein. The table has some 920,000 distinct CDR3 sequences, around a third seen once. The specimen comprised cultured CD8+ T cells from PBMCs, sampled from culture after CMV antigen stimulation. The source of these receptors is a human donor in good health (CMV status not recorded). Some clones in this sample may be carry-over from other donors' samples.

In its sample, this clonotype was seen a few times. This chain links TRBV5-4 with TRBJ2-5; 8 bases are a match to TRBD2. Germline lookup yields CDR1 SGHNT and CDR2 YYREEE (reference sequence). Trimming took 4 bases from V and 1 from J; bases not matched to a gene: 9. This CDR3 comprises 16 residues. CDR3 DNA sequence: TGTGCCAGCAGCCCTGGACTAGCCTACCTCCAAGAGACCCAGTACTTC. Its protein product is CASSPGLAYLQETQYF.

The V call is TRBV9, the J call TRBJ1-3, with D possibly matching TRBD1 (6 bases). V was pared by 3 bases and J by 0 bases, with 10 bases between. The germline V gene has CDR1 SGDLS and CDR2 YYNGEE. The CDR3 is made up of 15 amino acids. The DNA for the CDR3 is TGTGCCAGCAGCGGCCGGGACACCTCTGGAAACACCATATATTTT. Translating it yields CASSGRDTSGNTIYF.

The genes are TRBV12-5 and TRBJ2-7; TRBD1 might be the D (6 bases). CDR3 length: 13 residues. V lost 5 bases, J lost 2 bases, and 10 bases lay in between. Per germline, CDR1 LGHNT and CDR2 FRNRAP. CDR3 bases: TGTGCTAGTGGTGGTCAGGGGACCTACGAGCAGTACTTC. It specifies CASGGQGTYEQYF.